A selection of T cell receptor beta chains follows, all from one sample in a study of blood T cell repertoires in COVID-19. TCRdb's table, derived via immunoSEQ multiplex PCR, lists solely in-frame clones and lacks some. The data contain 140,000 or so clones, about nine tenths of them singletons. Sequenced: peripheral blood. Receptors were obtained from a woman aged 45-65 years with acute or convalescent COVID-19. Both conserved end residues are part of each CDR3. The D gene is left open where the match is weak. Some rows mark clone size as missing; the rest say once, few, many or name a class of expanded clone.

D gene: NA
J gene: TRBJ2-5
V gene: TRBV18
clone size: once
CDR3 protein: CASSPPAGTETQYF
CDR3 DNA: TGTGCCAGCTCACCACCGGCGGGGACAGAGACCCAGTACTTC

D gene: NA
J gene: TRBJ1-1
V gene: TRBV19
clone size: NA
CDR3 protein: CASSPLGAENTEAFF
CDR3 DNA: TGTGCCAGTAGTCCTCTTGGGGCGGAGAACACTGAAGCTTTCTTT

D gene: TRBD2
J gene: TRBJ2-1
V gene: TRBV7-8
clone size: NA
CDR3 protein: CASSPVIAGAEQFF
CDR3 DNA: TGTGCCAGCAGTCCGGTGATAGCGGGGGCTGAGCAGTTCTTC

D gene: TRBD2
J gene: TRBJ2-1
V gene: TRBV7-3
clone size: NA
CDR3 protein: CASSLAAGTSGSYEQFF
CDR3 DNA: TGTGCCAGCAGCTTAGCCGCCGGGACTAGCGGGAGTTATGAGCAGTTCTTC

D gene: TRBD2
J gene: TRBJ2-1
V gene: TRBV18
clone size: NA
CDR3 protein: CASSPPVGGSSSYNEQFF
CDR3 DNA: TGTGCCAGCTCACCACCGGTTGGCGGGAGTAGTTCCTACAATGAGCAGTTCTTC

D gene: TRBD1
J gene: TRBJ2-2
V gene: TRBV7-3
clone size: NA
CDR3 protein: CASSLRDRDRGPAGELFF
CDR3 DNA: TGTGCCAGCAGCTTACGGGACCGGGACAGGGGGCCAGCCGGGGAGCTGTTTTTT

D gene: NA
J gene: TRBJ2-3
V gene: TRBV4-1
clone size: once
CDR3 protein: CASSQPGKTDTQYF
CDR3 DNA: TGCGCCAGCAGCCAACCAGGGAAGACAGATACGCAGTATTTT

D gene: NA
J gene: TRBJ2-2
V gene: TRBV6-2/TRBV6-3
clone size: once
CDR3 protein: CASSYSRDSWNTGELFF
CDR3 DNA: TGTGCCAGCAGTTACTCCCGGGACTCGTGGAACACCGGGGAGCTGTTTTTT

D gene: TRBD1
J gene: TRBJ2-1
V gene: TRBV12-3/TRBV12-4
clone size: once
CDR3 protein: CASSLVGGHEQFF
CDR3 DNA: TGTGCCAGCAGTTTAGTAGGGGGCCATGAGCAGTTCTTC

D gene: TRBD1
J gene: TRBJ1-1
V gene: TRBV7-9
clone size: NA
CDR3 protein: CASSSQGLRGGTEAFF
CDR3 DNA: TGTGCCAGCAGCTCACAGGGGTTGCGGGGCGGGACTGAAGCTTTCTTT

D gene: NA
J gene: TRBJ1-5
V gene: TRBV21-1
clone size: NA
CDR3 protein: CASSPVGSGGINQPQHF
CDR3 DNA: TGTGCCAGCAGCCCCGTCGGGTCAGGGGGCATCAATCAGCCCCAGCATTTT

D gene: TRBD1
J gene: TRBJ1-2
V gene: TRBV24-1
clone size: once
CDR3 protein: CATSDQDRDLYGYTF
CDR3 DNA: TGTGCCACCAGTGACCAGGACAGGGACCTCTATGGCTACACCTTC

D gene: NA
J gene: TRBJ1-2
V gene: TRBV30
clone size: NA
CDR3 protein: CAWSGRVYGYTF
CDR3 DNA: TGTGCCTGGAGCGGGAGGGTCTATGGCTACACCTTC

D gene: NA
J gene: TRBJ2-1
V gene: TRBV7-9
clone size: NA
CDR3 protein: CASSFEPYSYNEQFF
CDR3 DNA: TGTGCCAGCAGCTTTGAACCGTACAGCTACAATGAGCAGTTCTTC

D gene: NA
J gene: TRBJ1-5
V gene: TRBV6-5
clone size: NA
CDR3 protein: CASRLQGSNQPQHF
CDR3 DNA: TGTGCCAGCAGATTACAGGGCAGCAATCAGCCCCAGCATTTT

D gene: TRBD1
J gene: TRBJ2-7
V gene: TRBV29-1
clone size: NA
CDR3 protein: CSVERGTDNYEQYF
CDR3 DNA: TGCAGCGTTGAAAGAGGGACAGATAACTACGAGCAGTACTTC

D gene: NA
J gene: TRBJ1-4
V gene: TRBV19
clone size: NA
CDR3 protein: CASSSSSVATNEKLFF
CDR3 DNA: TGTGCCAGTAGTTCTTCGTCCGTTGCAACTAATGAAAAACTGTTTTTT

D gene: TRBD1
J gene: TRBJ2-7
V gene: TRBV30
clone size: NA
CDR3 protein: CAWNRGDRSSYEQYF
CDR3 DNA: TGTGCCTGGAACAGGGGCGATAGGAGCTCCTACGAGCAGTACTTC

D gene: TRBD2
J gene: TRBJ2-1
V gene: TRBV10-3
clone size: NA
CDR3 protein: CAIKSLGTSGVSSYNEQFF
CDR3 DNA: TGTGCCATCAAATCCTTAGGGACTAGCGGGGTTAGCTCCTACAATGAGCAGTTCTTC

D gene: NA
J gene: TRBJ2-3
V gene: TRBV5-1
clone size: NA
CDR3 protein: CASSLVQGHTDTQYF
CDR3 DNA: TGCGCCAGCAGCTTGGTACAGGGTCACACAGATACGCAGTATTTT

D gene: NA
J gene: TRBJ2-7
V gene: TRBV3-1/TRBV3-2
clone size: NA
CDR3 protein: CASSQDSAGDDEQYF
CDR3 DNA: TGTGCCAGCAGCCAAGATTCCGCAGGGGACGACGAGCAGTACTTC

D gene: TRBD1
J gene: TRBJ1-6
V gene: TRBV30
clone size: once
CDR3 protein: CAWSGGDRENSPLHF
CDR3 DNA: TGTGCCTGGAGTGGGGGCGACAGGGAAAATTCACCCCTCCACTTT

D gene: TRBD2
J gene: TRBJ2-1
V gene: TRBV27
clone size: NA
CDR3 protein: CASSPSGGLYNEQFF
CDR3 DNA: TGTGCCAGCAGTCCTAGCGGGGGGCTCTACAATGAGCAGTTCTTC

D gene: TRBD1
J gene: TRBJ1-2
V gene: TRBV11-3
clone size: NA
CDR3 protein: CASSFGRGQDIYGYTF
CDR3 DNA: TGTGCCAGCAGCTTTGGCAGGGGGCAGGACATCTATGGCTACACCTTC

D gene: TRBD1
J gene: TRBJ1-6
V gene: TRBV5-4
clone size: NA
CDR3 protein: CASSSYRTGNPPLHF
CDR3 DNA: TGTGCCAGCAGCTCCTATCGGACAGGGAATCCACCCCTCCACTTT

D gene: NA
J gene: TRBJ1-4
V gene: TRBV30
clone size: NA
CDR3 protein: CAWRQSNEKLFF
CDR3 DNA: TGTGCCTGGAGACAGTCTAATGAAAAACTGTTTTTT

D gene: NA
J gene: TRBJ2-3
V gene: TRBV30
clone size: few
CDR3 protein: CAWSLPGGGTDTQYF
CDR3 DNA: TGTGCCTGGAGTCTACCCGGCGGAGGCACAGATACGCAGTATTTT

D gene: NA
J gene: TRBJ1-5
V gene: TRBV2
clone size: once
CDR3 protein: CASSEGGGQPQHF
CDR3 DNA: TGTGCCAGCAGTGAAGGGGGGGGTCAGCCCCAGCATTTT

D gene: TRBD1
J gene: TRBJ1-2
V gene: TRBV30
clone size: NA
CDR3 protein: CAWSVAGQGARGYTF
CDR3 DNA: TGTGCCTGGAGTGTAGCGGGACAGGGGGCCAGAGGCTACACCTTC

D gene: NA
J gene: TRBJ1-2
V gene: TRBV9
clone size: NA
CDR3 protein: CASNGINYGYTF
CDR3 DNA: TGTGCCAGCAACGGGATTAACTATGGCTACACCTTC

D gene: NA
J gene: TRBJ2-6
V gene: TRBV5-1
clone size: NA
CDR3 protein: CASSFRGAGANVLTF
CDR3 DNA: TGCGCCAGCAGCTTCAGGGGAGCTGGGGCCAACGTCCTGACTTTC

D gene: TRBD1
J gene: TRBJ2-1
V gene: TRBV10-2
clone size: NA
CDR3 protein: CASSERGTGVAYNEQFF
CDR3 DNA: TGCGCCAGCAGTGAGAGAGGTACAGGGGTGGCCTACAATGAGCAGTTCTTC

D gene: TRBD2
J gene: TRBJ2-1
V gene: TRBV9
clone size: NA
CDR3 protein: CASTGEGLAGGAYNEQFF
CDR3 DNA: TGTGCCAGCACCGGGGAGGGACTAGCGGGGGGTGCCTACAATGAGCAGTTCTTC